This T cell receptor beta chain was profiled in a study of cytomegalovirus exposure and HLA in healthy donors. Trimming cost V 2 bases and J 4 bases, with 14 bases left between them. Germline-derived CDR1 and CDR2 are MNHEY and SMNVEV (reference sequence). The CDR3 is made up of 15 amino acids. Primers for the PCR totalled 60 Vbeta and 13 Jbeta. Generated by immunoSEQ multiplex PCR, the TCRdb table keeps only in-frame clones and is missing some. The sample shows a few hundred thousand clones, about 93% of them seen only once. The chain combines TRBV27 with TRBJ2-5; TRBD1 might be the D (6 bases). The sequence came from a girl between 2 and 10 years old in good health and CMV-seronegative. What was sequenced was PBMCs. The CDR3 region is CASSLGGAETETQYF. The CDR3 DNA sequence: TGTGCCAGCAGTTTAGGGGGCGCAGAAACAGAGACCCAGTACTTC.